The clone carrying this T cell receptor (beta chain) has more than one count but fewer than ten. The antigen is unknown. The source of the sample is a study of OX40 agonist ivuxolimab in advanced cancers. The CDR3 totals 11 residues. V was pared by 7 bases and J by 4 bases, with 10 bases between. The germline CDR1 and CDR2 sequences are SQVTM and ANQGSEA. Sequenced by immunoSEQ multiplex PCR; TCRdb stores in-frame clones only, minus some. The sample lists about 32,000 clones; roughly 76% were seen once. Regarding the study as a whole: CD4+ and CD8+ blood T cells expanded clonally by week 6 at 0.1 to 3.0 mg/kg.

This rearrangement joins TRBV29-1 to TRBJ1-2; TRBD1 might be the D (5 bases). Specimen: CD4+ or CD8+ T cells sorted from blood, collected in a trial of the OX40 agonist ivuxolimab. The source is an adult with an advanced solid tumor such as melanoma, head and neck, liver or kidney cancer. The CDR3 DNA reads TGCAGCGCAGACAGTACCTATGGCTACACCTTC. Translation gives CSADSTYGYTF.